These 18 T cell receptor beta chains were sequenced from one sample in a study of CD8 T cells in ankylosing spondylitis. TCRdb ran MiXCR on the 5' RACE reads and lists one entry per CDR3 protein. Of 380,000 or so distinct CDR3 sequences in the sample, approximately 22% were seen once. Material for sequencing was blood, either unsorted or a sorted T cell fraction (not recorded which). Every receptor here comes from a male donor with ankylosing spondylitis or in good health (not recorded which).

This clonotype was counted between two and nine times. This chain connects TRBV11-3 to TRBJ2-4; TRBD1 agrees at 8 bases. CDR3 length equals 21 residues. Germline V gene lookup returns CDR1 SGHNT and CDR2 YENEEA. V lost 4 bases, J lost 6 bases, and 26 bases stayed unmatched. CDR3 region: CASSSPERTGWLESGTNIQYF. CDR3 bases: TGTGCCAGCAGCTCCCCCGAGCGGACAGGGTGGTTAGAGAGTGGGACAAACATTCAGTACTTC.

This clonotype was found a few times. V and J are TRBV29-1 and TRBJ2-5; the match to TRBD2 covers 8 bases. The length of the CDR3 is 13 residues. Germline V lookup: CDR1 SQVTM, CDR2 ANQGSEA. V was clipped by 4 bases and J by 5 bases; unmatched bases: 6. The CDR3: CSVVGSGVETQYF. CDR3 coding DNA: TGCAGCGTTGTGGGTAGCGGGGTTGAGACCCAGTACTTC.

The chain combines TRBV5-4 with TRBJ2-3; no firm D call. This CDR3 comprises 12 residues. Per the germline V gene, CDR1 is SGHNT and CDR2 is YYREEE (reference sequence). Between the trimmed V and J ends, which lost 2 bases and 2 bases, there was a span of 3 bases. The CDR3 DNA reads TGTGCCAGCAGCTTCCACACAGATACGCAGTATTTT. Protein: CASSFHTDTQYF. The whole variable domain, filled in from reference TRBV5-4 and TRBJ2-3, reads ETGVTQSPTHLIKTRGQQVTLRCSSQSGHNTVSWYQQALGQGPQFIFQYYREEENGRGNFPPRFSGLQFPNYSSELNVNALELDDSALYLCASSFHTDTQYFGPGTRLTVL.

In its sample, this clonotype was seen a few times. This CDR3 reads CASSPLLRGPEGEKLFF. In DNA, the CDR3 is TGTGCCAGCAGCCCCTTACTCCGGGGACCGGAGGGTGAAAAACTGTTTTTT. The J gene is TRBJ1-4, the V gene TRBV7-6; tentatively, D is TRBD1 (5 bases). This CDR3 has 17 residues. V gave up 5 bases and J gave up 7 bases, with 23 bases separating them. In germline, CDR1 is SGHVS, CDR2 FNYEAQ. Variable domain in full (rest from reference TRBV7-6 and TRBJ1-4): GAGVSQSPRYKVTKRGQDVALRCDPISGHVSLYWYRQALGQGPEFLTYFNYEAQQDKSGLPNDRFSAERPEGSISTLTIQRTEQRDSAMYRCASSPLLRGPEGEKLFFGSGTQLSVL.

The chain is built from TRBV11-1 and TRBJ2-3; 9 bases are a match to TRBD2. The germline V gene has CDR1 SGHAT and CDR2 FQDESV (reference sequence). The CDR3 has 19 residues. V shed 4 bases, J shed 0 bases, and the junction held 14 bases outside the gene matches. CDR3 sequence (DNA): TGTGCCAGCAGCTCACCCCCGGGGGGGCTAGCGGGGAGCACAGATACGCAGTATTTT. Translated, it gives CASSSPPGGLAGSTDTQYF.

This clonotype has ten or more counts. This chain uses TRBV7-9 with TRBJ2-1; no clear D. The CDR3 has 12 amino acids. Trimming left V 1 base short and J 5 bases short, with 3 bases between. Germline CDR1 is SEHNR and CDR2 is FQNEAQ (reference sequence). The CDR3 coding sequence is TGTGCCAGCAGCTTAGATAACAATGAGCAGTTCTTC. It codes for CASSLDNNEQFF.

This clonotype was counted between two and nine times. The V call is TRBV7-9, the J call TRBJ2-5; D not resolved. Trimming removed 3 bases from V and 2 bases from J, with 7 bases in between. The CDR3 covers 13 residues. CDR1 and CDR2 (germline): SEHNR, FQNEAQ (reference sequence). This CDR3 is CASSFGQQETQYF. For the CDR3, the DNA is TGTGCCAGCAGCTTCGGCCAACAAGAGACCCAGTACTTC.

The J gene is TRBJ2-5, the V gene TRBV5-4, with a possible D match to TRBD2 (5 bases). This CDR3 has 17 residues. The V and J ends lost 4 bases and 4 bases respectively, with 23 bases between them. Germline-derived CDR1 and CDR2 are SGHNT and YYREEE (reference sequence). CDR3 protein: CASSPPTGQTRGETQYF. The CDR3 DNA sequence: TGTGCCAGCAGCCCTCCGACCGGCCAAACCCGGGGAGAGACCCAGTACTTC.

This clonotype has just a few counts. The chain links TRBV14 to TRBJ2-2, with D hard to call. This CDR3 is built from 16 residues. V lost 0 bases and J 8 bases, leaving 16 bases between the germline ends. The germline V gene encodes CDR1 SGHDN and CDR2 FVKESK. The CDR3 DNA is TGTGCCAGCAGCCAAGATCCTAGACTCCTGGGTGGGGAGCTGTTTTTT. It codes for CASSQDPRLLGGELFF.

This clonotype was seen a single time. The rearrangement links TRBV20-1 to TRBJ2-7; 7 bases map to TRBD2. Germline V lookup: CDR1 DFQATT, CDR2 SNEGSKA (reference sequence). V lost 1 base, J lost 2 bases, and 5 bases stayed unmatched. The CDR3 totals 14 residues. CDR3 DNA sequence: TGCAGTGCTAGAGCGATACGGGGGGCCTACGAGCAGTACTTC. The encoded protein is CSARAIRGAYEQYF.

A few counts support this clonotype. The V and J genes are TRBV27 and TRBJ2-1, with 11 bases matching TRBD1. This CDR3 has 13 residues. The V segment lost 9 bases and the J segment 8 bases; nucleotides outside the gene matches: 6. Germline assignment: CDR1 MNHEY and CDR2 SMNVEV (reference sequence). CDR3 DNA sequence: TGTGCCAGTTCACGGACAGGGGGCTATGAGCAGTTCTTC. This sequence encodes CASSRTGGYEQFF.

The chain carries TRBV20-1 and TRBJ1-6, with 10 positions matching TRBD1. The V gene's germline CDR1 is DFQATT and CDR2 SNEGSKA (reference sequence). The CDR3 is 15 amino acids. Trimming took 6 bases from V and 9 from J; bases not matched to a gene: 11. The CDR3 loop is CSAEEGTGATSPLHF. For the CDR3, the DNA is TGCAGTGCCGAAGAGGGGACAGGGGCCACTTCACCCCTCCACTTT.

This clonotype appeared a few times. This chain uses TRBV27 with TRBJ2-3; TRBD2 is a possible D gene (6 bases). Trimming took off 0 bases at V and 8 bases at J, with 12 bases between the two ends. CDR1 is MNHEY, CDR2 SMNVEV, per germline (reference sequence). The CDR3 runs to 14 residues. The CDR3 spells CASSLSGDFGTQYF. The CDR3 region has the DNA TGTGCCAGCAGTTTATCGGGGGACTTTGGTACGCAGTATTTT.

This clonotype was seen only a few times. The CDR3 DNA follows: TGTGCCATCAGTGGACTAGCGGGGCTTAATGAGCAGTTCTTC. Protein sequence: CAISGLAGLNEQFF. This chain connects TRBV10-3 to TRBJ2-1, with 11 bases matching TRBD2. J gave up 7 bases and V 4 bases, and 3 bases lay outside the gene matches. Germline V lookup: CDR1 ENHRY, CDR2 SYGVKD. CDR3 size: 14 residues.

The genes are TRBV12-3 or TRBV12-4 and TRBJ2-7, with D tentatively TRBD2 (6 bases). Trimming stripped 9 bases from V and 2 bases from J, with 11 bases between. The CDR3 runs 12 residues. For the CDR3, the DNA is TGTGCCAGTTCGCGGGAACCCTACGAGCAGTACTTC. This codes for CASSREPYEQYF.

This clonotype was found a few times. The CDR3 sequence is CSAGRLGLAGGSQETQYF. CDR3 in DNA: TGCAGTGCTGGTCGCCTGGGACTAGCGGGGGGGAGTCAAGAGACCCAGTACTTC. This sequence joins TRBV20-1 and TRBJ2-5; TRBD2 aligns across 16 bases. The CDR3 is 18 residues long. V lost 5 bases to trimming and J lost 2 bases; unmatched junction nucleotides: 11. Germline loops: CDR1 DFQATT, CDR2 SNEGSKA (reference sequence).

The chain carries TRBV20-1 and TRBJ1-6; 9 bases line up with TRBD1. The CDR3 sequence is 15 residues long. From germline, CDR1 is DFQATT and CDR2 SNEGSKA (reference sequence). Trimming removed 3 bases from V and 7 bases from J; junction bases left unmatched: 7. CDR3 DNA sequence: TGCAGTGCTAGGGTCAGGGACAGGGTCAATTCACCCCTCCACTTT. Protein sequence: CSARVRDRVNSPLHF.

The chain links TRBV5-1 to TRBJ2-4; D ambiguous. This CDR3 is 16 amino acids long. Trimming took 3 bases from V and 5 from J, leaving 18 bases between them. CDR1 and CDR2 (germline): SGHRS, YFSETQ. CDR3: CASSWGWNQEENIQYF. CDR3 nucleotides: TGCGCCAGCAGCTGGGGTTGGAATCAGGAAGAAAACATTCAGTACTTC.